A single T cell receptor (beta chain) is shown here with its context. Followed over time, Seattle patients had been enrolled while infection was active. The source of the sample is a study of blood T cell repertoires in COVID-19. Clones were read by immunoSEQ multiplex PCR, and TCRdb kept only the in-frame ones, dropping some. The sample yields 200,000 to 250,000 clones, 75% to 85% seen once. The germline gives CDR1 SGHNT, CDR2 YENEEA. With 4 bases clipped from V and 5 bases from J, the junction kept 5 bases outside the gene matches. This CDR3 comprises 15 residues. Material: peripheral blood. This receptor was obtained from a woman older than 75 with COVID-19, enrolled during active disease. The chain is built from TRBV11-3 and TRBJ2-1; 10 bases align to TRBD2. The CDR3 here is CASSSGTSVNNEQFF. For the CDR3, the DNA is TGTGCCAGCAGCTCCGGGACTAGCGTAAACAATGAGCAGTTCTTC.